These T cell receptor beta chains were read from a single sample in a study of T cell responses to AZD1222 COVID-19 vaccine. Sequenced by immunoSEQ multiplex PCR; TCRdb stores in-frame clones only, minus some. Of fewer than 100,000 clones listed, around 84% are singletons. Sequencing was performed on peripheral blood, taken on day 0 of AZD1222 vaccination. Source of these receptors: an adult in good health. CDR3s include the opening cysteine and the closing phenylalanine or tryptophan. The order of the fields is V gene, clone size, D gene, J gene, CDR3 DNA, CDR3 protein. The D gene is left open where the match is weak. Part of the rows lack a size; the others show once, few, many or a class for expanded clones.

>TRBV2|.|.|TRBJ1-1
TGTGCCAGCAGTTACACTGTGGGGCTTGCTTTCTTT
CASSYTVGLAFF
>TRBV18|.|TRBD2|TRBJ2-7
TGTGCCAGCTCACCACCGGGACGGGAGGCCTACGAGCAGTACTTC
CASSPPGREAYEQYF
>TRBV7-2|.|.|TRBJ2-1
TGTGCCAGCAGCTTACGTATGGGGGCGATCGGTGAGCAGTTCTTC
CASSLRMGAIGEQFF
>TRBV6-5|.|.|TRBJ2-7
TGTGCCAGCAGTTACTCGAGTGGGGACGGCTACTACGAGCAGTACTTC
CASSYSSGDGYYEQYF
>TRBV29-1|.|.|TRBJ2-1
TGCAGCGGATTTGAGTACAATGAGCAGTTCTTC
CSGFEYNEQFF
>TRBV6-2/TRBV6-3|.|.|TRBJ2-5
TGTGCCAGCAGTTACATCTTGGGTATTACAGGGACCCAGTACTTC
CASSYILGITGTQYF
>TRBV19|.|.|TRBJ1-1
TGTGCCAGCAGTCTAATGTCAACCGTAAACACTGAAGCTTTCTTT
CASSLMSTVNTEAFF
>TRBV7-9|once|TRBD1|TRBJ1-1
TGTGCCAGCAGCCTAGCTAGTGCAGGGGGCCTTGAAGCTTTCTTT
CASSLASAGGLEAFF
>TRBV2|.|.|TRBJ2-2
TGTGCCAGCATCAGCCAGGGTCCCGGGGAGCTGTTTTTT
CASISQGPGELFF
>TRBV28|.|.|TRBJ1-2
TGTGCCAGCAGTTTAGTATCCCCGGGACAAAGGGAGAATGGCTACACCTTC
CASSLVSPGQRENGYTF
>TRBV19|.|.|TRBJ1-2
TGTGCCAGTGTCGGCTATGGCTACACCTTC
CASVGYGYTF
>TRBV6-2/TRBV6-3|.|TRBD1|TRBJ1-2
TGTGCCAGCAGTCCCACAGGGGGCGCGAATGGCTACACCTTC
CASSPTGGANGYTF
>TRBV10-2|.|.|TRBJ2-3
TGCGCCACGACCGGGCACCCCACAGATACGCAGTATTTT
CATTGHPTDTQYF
>TRBV29-1|.|.|TRBJ1-1
TGCAGCGTATGGGACGGAGACACTGAAGCTTTCTTT
CSVWDGDTEAFF
>TRBV5-8|.|.|TRBJ1-5
TGTGCCAGCAGCTTGGATCGAACCCAGCCCCAGCATTTT
CASSLDRTQPQHF
>TRBV9|.|.|TRBJ2-7
TGTGCCAGCACCCCCAATGACAGAGTACCCTACGAGCAGTACTTC
CASTPNDRVPYEQYF
>TRBV7-7|.|.|TRBJ2-1
TGTGCTAGCAGCTCCACTAACGGTGGGAATGAGCAGTTCTTC
CASSSTNGGNEQFF
>TRBV10-3|.|.|TRBJ1-1
TGTGCCATCAAACCCCGGGGAGATGGGGACACTGAAGCTTTCTTT
CAIKPRGDGDTEAFF
>TRBV20-1|.|.|TRBJ1-2
TGCAGTGCTATCGACTATGGCTACACCTTC
CSAIDYGYTF
>TRBV27|.|.|TRBJ2-5
TGTGCCAGCAGTTCGAGACCATCCCGGGACCGACAAGAGACCCAGTACTTC
CASSSRPSRDRQETQYF
>TRBV6-5|.|TRBD1|TRBJ2-7
TGTGCCACCAGCTACATGGGACAGGCCAGCGAGCAGTACTTC
CATSYMGQASEQYF
>TRBV5-1|.|TRBD1|TRBJ2-2
TGCGCCAGCAGCTCCAGGGGGAATAGGGGACAGGGGAAAATCGGGGAGCTGTTTTTT
CASSSRGNRGQGKIGELFF
>TRBV5-4|.|.|TRBJ1-4
TGTGCCAGCAGCCTCGTTCCAACCGGACTTAATAATGAAAAACTGTTTTTT
CASSLVPTGLNNEKLFF
>TRBV19|.|TRBD2|TRBJ2-3
TGTGCCAGTAATCCAGCGGGGGGCTCAGATACGCAGTATTTT
CASNPAGGSDTQYF
>TRBV4-3|medium-sized|TRBD1|TRBJ2-7
TGCGCCAGCAGCCAAGGACAGGGGCTCTACGAGCAGTACTTC
CASSQGQGLYEQYF
>TRBV6-5|.|.|TRBJ1-2
TGTGCCAGCAGTTACTGGGGGAGTGGAGACTATGGCTACACCTTC
CASSYWGSGDYGYTF
>TRBV27|.|TRBD1|TRBJ1-5
TGTGCCAGCAGTTTCGGCCAGGGGGTAGGTCAGCCCCAGCATTTT
CASSFGQGVGQPQHF
>TRBV5-5|.|.|TRBJ2-5
TGTGCCAGTTACGAACGAGCTGGTAAAGAGACCCAGTACTTC
CASYERAGKETQYF
>TRBV7-2|.|.|TRBJ1-3
TGTGCCAGCAGCCCCCGGACAGCCTACACCATATATTTT
CASSPRTAYTIYF
>TRBV7-9|.|.|TRBJ2-4
TGTGCCAGCAGCTTAGGCTACGGCGTGGAGGCTAAGTACTTC
CASSLGYGVEAKYF
>TRBV5-5|.|.|TRBJ1-2
TGTGCCAGCAGCCAACAAGAGGGGAGACTCTATGGCTACACCTTC
CASSQQEGRLYGYTF
>TRBV7-9|.|.|TRBJ2-7
TGTGCCAGCAGCTTAGGGGGATTGGGAGCCTACGAGCAGTACTTC
CASSLGGLGAYEQYF
>TRBV3-1/TRBV3-2|.|.|TRBJ2-7
TGTGCCAGCAGCCAAGGGGACTCCTACGAGCAGTACTTC
CASSQGDSYEQYF
>TRBV12-3/TRBV12-4|.|TRBD1|TRBJ1-4
TGTGCCAGCAGTACACAGGGGGCGCGAAAACTGTTTTTT
CASSTQGARKLFF
>TRBV5-5|.|.|TRBJ2-4
TGTGCCAGCACCGACGCCGGTAGGGACATTCAGTACTTC
CASTDAGRDIQYF
>TRBV3-1/TRBV3-2|.|.|TRBJ1-1
TGTGCCAGCAGCAAGACAGTGTTCCCCACTGAAGCTTTCTTT
CASSKTVFPTEAFF
>TRBV7-9|few|.|TRBJ1-6
TGTGCCAGCAGCTCCCCAAAGACATCGCCTATCTATAATTCACCCCTCCACTTT
CASSSPKTSPIYNSPLHF
>TRBV5-1|.|TRBD1|TRBJ1-1
TGCGCCAGCAGCCCACCGGGACAGGGGAACACTGAAGCTTTCTTT
CASSPPGQGNTEAFF
>TRBV12-3/TRBV12-4|.|.|TRBJ1-5
TGTGCCAGCAGTTTATTAGGAGATCAGCCCCAGCATTTT
CASSLLGDQPQHF
>TRBV19|.|TRBD2|TRBJ2-7
TGTGCCAGTAGTATTAACCTAGCGGGGACCGAGCAGTACTTC
CASSINLAGTEQYF
>TRBV5-5|.|TRBD2|TRBJ2-1
TGTGCCAGCAGTTCAGTGGCGGGAGGTGAGCAGTTCTTC
CASSSVAGGEQFF